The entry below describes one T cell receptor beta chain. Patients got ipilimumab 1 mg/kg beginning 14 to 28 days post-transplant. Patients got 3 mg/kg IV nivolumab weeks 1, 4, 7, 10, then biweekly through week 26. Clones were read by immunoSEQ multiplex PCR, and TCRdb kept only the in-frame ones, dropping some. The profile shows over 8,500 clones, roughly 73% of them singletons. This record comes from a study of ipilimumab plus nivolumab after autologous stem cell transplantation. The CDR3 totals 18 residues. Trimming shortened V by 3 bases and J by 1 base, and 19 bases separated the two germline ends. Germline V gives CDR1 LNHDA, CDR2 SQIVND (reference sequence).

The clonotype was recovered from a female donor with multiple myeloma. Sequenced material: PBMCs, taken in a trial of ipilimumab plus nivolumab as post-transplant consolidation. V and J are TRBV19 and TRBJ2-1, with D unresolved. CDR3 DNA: TGTGCCAGTAGTATCAGGTCTGGGCAAATGGCTTCCTACAATGAGCAGTTCTTC. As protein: CASSIRSGQMASYNEQFF.